These T cell receptor beta chains were read from a single sample in a study of cytomegalovirus exposure and HLA in healthy donors. Method: immunoSEQ multiplex PCR; TCRdb's copy keeps in-frame clones and lacks some. The sample lists some 90,000 clones, just over 70% occurring once. The sample taken for sequencing was PBMCs. The receptors stem from a man aged 55 to 70 in good health and CMV-seronegative. CDR3s include the opening cysteine and the closing phenylalanine or tryptophan. D genes are given only for firm matches. Clone size is stated in some rows and not others, as once, few, many or a class when expanded.

D gene: -; J gene: TRBJ1-1; clone size: -; V gene: TRBV18; CDR3 protein: CASSPRGGGRNTEAFF; CDR3 DNA: TGTGCCAGCTCACCACGCGGGGGGGGAAGGAACACTGAAGCTTTCTTT
D gene: -; J gene: TRBJ2-5; clone size: few; V gene: TRBV5-5; CDR3 protein: CASSSQDSRKTQYF; CDR3 DNA: TGTGCCAGCAGCTCTCAAGACTCACGGAAGACCCAGTACTTC
D gene: -; J gene: TRBJ1-5; clone size: once; V gene: TRBV11-2; CDR3 protein: CASSPDRNQPQHF; CDR3 DNA: TGTGCCAGCAGCCCGGACAGAAATCAGCCCCAGCATTTT
D gene: -; J gene: TRBJ2-7; clone size: -; V gene: TRBV7-6; CDR3 protein: CASSLAPGENYEQYF; CDR3 DNA: TGTGCCAGCAGCTTAGCGCCAGGGGAAAACTACGAGCAGTACTTC
D gene: TRBD2; J gene: TRBJ2-1; clone size: -; V gene: TRBV7-6; CDR3 protein: CASSSGLAGLNEQFF; CDR3 DNA: TGTGCCAGCAGCTCAGGACTAGCGGGACTTAATGAGCAGTTCTTC
D gene: TRBD2; J gene: TRBJ2-5; clone size: -; V gene: TRBV7-2; CDR3 protein: CASSVGGAGETQYF; CDR3 DNA: TGTGCCAGCAGCGTCGGGGGGGCCGGGGAGACCCAGTACTTC
D gene: TRBD2; J gene: TRBJ2-7; clone size: -; V gene: TRBV7-2; CDR3 protein: CASRRTSGAPGVEQYF; CDR3 DNA: TGTGCCAGCAGAAGAACTAGCGGGGCCCCGGGTGTGGAGCAGTACTTC
D gene: TRBD1; J gene: TRBJ2-5; clone size: few; V gene: TRBV5-1; CDR3 protein: CASSLRQGGETQYF; CDR3 DNA: TGCGCCAGCAGCCTGCGACAGGGCGGGGAGACCCAGTACTTC
D gene: TRBD2; J gene: TRBJ2-7; clone size: -; V gene: TRBV28; CDR3 protein: CASSRPRTSFYEQYF; CDR3 DNA: TGTGCCAGCAGCCGTCCGAGGACTAGTTTCTACGAGCAGTACTTC
D gene: -; J gene: TRBJ1-2; clone size: few; V gene: TRBV6-5; CDR3 protein: CASSYSGAGTWDGYTF; CDR3 DNA: TGTGCCAGCAGTTACTCCGGTGCCGGGACTTGGGATGGCTACACCTTC
D gene: TRBD1; J gene: TRBJ2-5; clone size: few; V gene: TRBV15; CDR3 protein: CATSRVKGAFKETQYF; CDR3 DNA: TGTGCCACCAGCAGAGTAAAGGGGGCGTTCAAAGAGACCCAGTACTTC
D gene: TRBD2; J gene: TRBJ2-5; clone size: -; V gene: TRBV6-5; CDR3 protein: CASSPRDRGGTQYF; CDR3 DNA: TGTGCCAGCAGTCCTCGGGACCGCGGGGGGACCCAGTACTTC
D gene: -; J gene: TRBJ2-1; clone size: once; V gene: TRBV2; CDR3 protein: CASGGANSREQFF; CDR3 DNA: TGTGCCAGCGGGGGGGCCAATTCTCGTGAGCAGTTCTTC
D gene: -; J gene: TRBJ2-6; clone size: few; V gene: TRBV6-6; CDR3 protein: CASSYSESSGANVLTF; CDR3 DNA: TGTGCCAGCAGCTATAGCGAATCCTCTGGGGCCAACGTCCTGACTTTC
D gene: -; J gene: TRBJ1-2; clone size: -; V gene: TRBV10-3; CDR3 protein: CAISEWAETFTPYGYTF; CDR3 DNA: TGTGCCATCAGTGAGTGGGCTGAAACCTTTACCCCCTATGGCTACACCTTC
D gene: -; J gene: TRBJ2-2; clone size: -; V gene: TRBV6-6; CDR3 protein: CASRQGAGELFF; CDR3 DNA: TGTGCCAGCAGACAGGGTGCCGGGGAGCTGTTTTTT
D gene: -; J gene: TRBJ2-7; clone size: -; V gene: TRBV2; CDR3 protein: CASSDQGPLDEQYF; CDR3 DNA: TGTGCCAGCAGTGACCAGGGGCCCCTAGACGAGCAGTACTTC
D gene: -; J gene: TRBJ2-2; clone size: -; V gene: TRBV18; CDR3 protein: CASSPGQGSTGELFF; CDR3 DNA: TGTGCCAGCTCACCAGGGCAGGGGAGCACCGGGGAGCTGTTTTTT
D gene: -; J gene: TRBJ1-1; clone size: -; V gene: TRBV7-9; CDR3 protein: CASSPSTGNTEAFF; CDR3 DNA: TGTGCCAGCAGCCCTTCGACAGGGAACACTGAAGCTTTCTTT
D gene: TRBD1; J gene: TRBJ2-5; clone size: few; V gene: TRBV30; CDR3 protein: CAWSAGGEETQYF; CDR3 DNA: TGTGCCTGGAGCGCAGGGGGCGAAGAGACCCAGTACTTC
D gene: TRBD2; J gene: TRBJ2-1; clone size: few; V gene: TRBV6-5; CDR3 protein: CASAPGTSGHNEQFF; CDR3 DNA: TGTGCCAGCGCCCCCGGGACTAGCGGACACAATGAGCAGTTCTTC
D gene: -; J gene: TRBJ2-1; clone size: -; V gene: TRBV7-9; CDR3 protein: CASSLGGITDNEQFF; CDR3 DNA: TGTGCCAGCAGCTTAGGCGGAATTACCGACAATGAGCAGTTCTTC
D gene: TRBD2; J gene: TRBJ2-5; clone size: -; V gene: TRBV11-2; CDR3 protein: CASSLALAGGETQYF; CDR3 DNA: TGTGCCAGCAGCTTAGCCCTAGCGGGAGGAGAGACCCAGTACTTC
D gene: TRBD1; J gene: TRBJ1-5; clone size: -; V gene: TRBV7-9; CDR3 protein: CASSQDRDSNQPQHF; CDR3 DNA: TGTGCCAGCAGCCAGGACAGGGATAGCAATCAGCCCCAGCATTTT
D gene: TRBD2; J gene: TRBJ2-5; clone size: -; V gene: TRBV9; CDR3 protein: CASSVGPKRGPFETQYF; CDR3 DNA: TGTGCCAGCAGCGTAGGGCCTAAGCGGGGGCCCTTCGAGACCCAGTACTTC
D gene: TRBD1; J gene: TRBJ1-3; clone size: -; V gene: TRBV5-5; CDR3 protein: CASSWRDRGDTIYF; CDR3 DNA: TGTGCCAGCAGCTGGAGGGACAGGGGGGACACCATATATTTT
D gene: TRBD1; J gene: TRBJ2-6; clone size: -; V gene: TRBV2; CDR3 protein: CASSMDRGAAGANVLTF; CDR3 DNA: TGTGCCAGCAGCATGGACAGGGGTGCGGCTGGGGCCAACGTCCTGACTTTC
D gene: TRBD1; J gene: TRBJ1-2; clone size: -; V gene: TRBV5-1; CDR3 protein: CASSLGSLIQGIDGYTF; CDR3 DNA: TGCGCCAGCAGCTTGGGGTCCTTAATACAGGGGATTGATGGCTACACCTTC
D gene: TRBD1; J gene: TRBJ2-4; clone size: once; V gene: TRBV5-6; CDR3 protein: CASSWGQGFAKNIQYF; CDR3 DNA: TGTGCCAGCAGCTGGGGACAGGGCTTTGCCAAAAACATTCAGTACTTC
D gene: -; J gene: TRBJ2-2; clone size: once; V gene: TRBV29-1; CDR3 protein: CSVRGETNTGELFF; CDR3 DNA: TGCAGCGTTCGAGGCGAGACGAACACCGGGGAGCTGTTTTTT
D gene: TRBD1; J gene: TRBJ2-1; clone size: -; V gene: TRBV19; CDR3 protein: CASSIKGTGYNEQFF; CDR3 DNA: TGTGCCAGTAGTATAAAGGGGACAGGGTACAATGAGCAGTTCTTC
D gene: -; J gene: TRBJ2-3; clone size: few; V gene: TRBV19; CDR3 protein: CASSVDRGDTQYF; CDR3 DNA: TGTGCCAGTAGTGTTGACCGGGGAGATACGCAGTATTTT
D gene: -; J gene: TRBJ1-6; clone size: -; V gene: TRBV7-9; CDR3 protein: CASSLSGGGYNSPLHF; CDR3 DNA: TGTGCCAGCAGCTTGAGCGGCGGGGGCTATAATTCACCCCTCCACTTT
D gene: TRBD1; J gene: TRBJ2-7; clone size: -; V gene: TRBV5-6; CDR3 protein: CASSGRGQGRYEQYF; CDR3 DNA: TGTGCCAGCAGCGGCCGTGGACAGGGTCGCTACGAGCAGTACTTC
D gene: -; J gene: TRBJ1-4; clone size: -; V gene: TRBV15; CDR3 protein: CATSARVGEKLFF; CDR3 DNA: TGTGCCACCAGCGCCAGGGTGGGCGAAAAACTGTTTTTT
D gene: -; J gene: TRBJ2-7; clone size: -; V gene: TRBV7-9; CDR3 protein: CASSQAHF; CDR3 DNA: TGTGCCAGCAGTCAAGCCCACTTC
D gene: -; J gene: TRBJ2-6; clone size: -; V gene: TRBV7-2; CDR3 protein: CASSLRVGWANVLTF; CDR3 DNA: TGTGCCAGCAGCCTACGCGTGGGCTGGGCCAACGTCCTGACTTTC
D gene: TRBD1; J gene: TRBJ2-4; clone size: -; V gene: TRBV29-1; CDR3 protein: CSALGTAEPLGHIQYF; CDR3 DNA: TGCAGCGCCCTAGGGACAGCTGAGCCTTTAGGTCACATTCAGTACTTC
D gene: TRBD1; J gene: TRBJ2-5; clone size: -; V gene: TRBV28; CDR3 protein: CASSSTGTYQETQYF; CDR3 DNA: TGTGCCAGCAGTTCGACAGGGACGTACCAAGAGACCCAGTACTTC
D gene: -; J gene: TRBJ2-2; clone size: once; V gene: TRBV5-1; CDR3 protein: CASTRASGTGDPGELFF; CDR3 DNA: TGCGCCAGCACCAGGGCTAGCGGGACAGGGGATCCCGGGGAGCTGTTTTTT
D gene: -; J gene: TRBJ1-4; clone size: -; V gene: TRBV19; CDR3 protein: CATSSGGITNEKLFF; CDR3 DNA: TGTGCCACCTCATCAGGCGGGATTACTAATGAAAAACTGTTTTTT
D gene: -; J gene: TRBJ1-3; clone size: -; V gene: TRBV6-5; CDR3 protein: CASSPGRGGNTIYF; CDR3 DNA: TGTGCCAGCTCGCCCGGCAGGGGCGGAAACACCATATATTTT
D gene: -; J gene: TRBJ2-2; clone size: few; V gene: TRBV21-1; CDR3 protein: CASSNHLGGVLTGELFF; CDR3 DNA: TGTGCCAGCAGCAATCACTTAGGGGGGGTATTAACCGGGGAGCTGTTTTTT
D gene: -; J gene: TRBJ1-3; clone size: -; V gene: TRBV15; CDR3 protein: CATSPWGGQVGNTIYF; CDR3 DNA: TGTGCCACCAGCCCCTGGGGGGGCCAAGTAGGAAACACCATATATTTT
D gene: -; J gene: TRBJ1-3; clone size: -; V gene: TRBV5-6; CDR3 protein: CASSFTTGRGNTIYF; CDR3 DNA: TGTGCCAGCAGCTTTACGACAGGCAGGGGAAACACCATATATTTT
D gene: TRBD1; J gene: TRBJ1-4; clone size: -; V gene: TRBV11-2; CDR3 protein: CASSRGTATNEKLFF; CDR3 DNA: TGTGCCAGCAGCCGCGGGACAGCAACTAATGAAAAACTGTTTTTT